This T cell receptor beta chain appears in the sequencing data of a study of post-analysis software for immune sequencing data. Study at large: The disease courses covered relapsing-remitting, secondary progressive and progressive-relapsing multiple sclerosis. General study points: For normalized Chao1 diversity, multiple sclerosis patients scored significantly lower than controls did. The authors found that F measure strongly co-clustered same-batch samples. Elevated frequency relative to controls characterized several TRBV segments in patients, TRBV5-6, TRBV5-1 and TRBV20-1 among them.

Every TCR beta cDNA library bore unique molecular identifiers. The yield from approximately 1 to 10 million T cells was 500,000 or so cDNA molecules in total. TCRdb itself ran the PCR reads through MiXCR, one entry per CDR3 protein. The profile shows 750,000 to 950,000 distinct CDR3 sequences, roughly half of them singletons. Germline V gene lookup returns CDR1 SGHTA and CDR2 FQGNSA. The CDR3 runs to 14 residues. Concerning this clonotype: The antigen is undetermined.

Sequencing used blood. This TCR came from a girl under 18 with multiple sclerosis. The rearrangement uses TRBV7-2 and TRBJ2-1; 10 nucleotides match TRBD2. Gene TRBJ2-7 matches the end of the DNA better, so the J call may be wrong. The CDR3 here is CASSPSGRAFEQYF. As DNA, the CDR3 is TGTGCCAGCAGCCCCAGCGGGAGGGCCTTCGAGCAGTACTTC.